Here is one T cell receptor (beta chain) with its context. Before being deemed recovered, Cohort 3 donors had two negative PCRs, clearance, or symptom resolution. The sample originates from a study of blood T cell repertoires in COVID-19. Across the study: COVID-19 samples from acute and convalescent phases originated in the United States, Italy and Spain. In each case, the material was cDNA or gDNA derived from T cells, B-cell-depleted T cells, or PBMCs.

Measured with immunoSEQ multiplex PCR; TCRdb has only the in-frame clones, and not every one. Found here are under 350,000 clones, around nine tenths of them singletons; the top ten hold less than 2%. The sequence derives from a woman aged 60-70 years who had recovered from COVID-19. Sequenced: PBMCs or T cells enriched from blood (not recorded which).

The CDR3 DNA reads as TGTGCCAGCAGCTTGCTAGCCTACAATGAGCAGTTCTTC. Translation: CASSLLAYNEQFF. The chain couples TRBV7-3 to TRBJ2-1; D not resolved. Germline V CDR1 and CDR2: SGHTA, FQGTGA. The CDR3 is 13 residues long. Trimming took off 3 bases at V and 2 bases at J, with 5 bases between the two ends.